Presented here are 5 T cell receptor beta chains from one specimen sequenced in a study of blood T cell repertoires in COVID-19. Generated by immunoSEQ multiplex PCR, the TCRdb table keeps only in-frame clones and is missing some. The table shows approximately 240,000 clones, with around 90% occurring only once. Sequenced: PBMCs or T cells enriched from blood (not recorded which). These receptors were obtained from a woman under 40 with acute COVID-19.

The CDR3 DNA reads TGCAGCGTTGAAATGTTAGGGGTTCCCGGAAACACCATATATTTT. This codes for CSVEMLGVPGNTIYF. This chain uses TRBV29-1 with TRBJ1-3; D perhaps matches TRBD1 (5 bases). Trimming stripped 2 bases from V and 4 bases from J, with 15 bases between. The germline V gene encodes CDR1 SQVTM and CDR2 ANQGSEA. The CDR3 consists of 15 residues.

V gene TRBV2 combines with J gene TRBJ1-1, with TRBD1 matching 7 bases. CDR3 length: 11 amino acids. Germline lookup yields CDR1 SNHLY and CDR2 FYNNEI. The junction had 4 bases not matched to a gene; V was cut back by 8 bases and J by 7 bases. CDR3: CASHTGVEAFF. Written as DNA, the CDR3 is TGTGCCAGCCATACAGGGGTTGAAGCTTTCTTT.

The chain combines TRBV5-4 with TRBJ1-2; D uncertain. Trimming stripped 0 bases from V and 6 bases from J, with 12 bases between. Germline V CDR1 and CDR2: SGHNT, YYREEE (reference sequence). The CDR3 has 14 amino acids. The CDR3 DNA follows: TGTGCCAGCAGCTTGGCGTCAGTCGTCGATGGCTACACCTTC. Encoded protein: CASSLASVVDGYTF.

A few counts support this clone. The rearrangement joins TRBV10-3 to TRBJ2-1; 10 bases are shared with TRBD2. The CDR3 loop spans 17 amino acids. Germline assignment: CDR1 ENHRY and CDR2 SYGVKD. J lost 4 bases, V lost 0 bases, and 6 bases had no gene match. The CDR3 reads CAISESGLAGEYNEQFF. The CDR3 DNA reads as TGTGCCATCAGTGAGTCGGGCCTAGCGGGAGAATACAATGAGCAGTTCTTC.

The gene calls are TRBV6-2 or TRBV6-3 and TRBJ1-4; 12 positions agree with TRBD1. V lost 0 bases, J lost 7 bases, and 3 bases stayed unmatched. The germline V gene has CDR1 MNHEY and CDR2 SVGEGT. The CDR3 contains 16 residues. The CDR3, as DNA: TGTGCCAGCAGTTACTCGCGGGACAGGGGGCGTGAAAAACTGTTTTTT. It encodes CASSYSRDRGREKLFF.